This TCR beta chain derives from a study of T cell repertoires in cytomegalovirus infection. Study background: Indications came from public TCR beta signatures; they pointed to CMV infection and to a matching HLA type. Notes on the study in general: Cumulative frequency (of public TCR beta family members) identified carriers of CMV plus the relevant HLA. Ex vivo, HLA-C-restricted CMV-specific TCR beta clonotypes prevailed over the rest of the response.

A word on this clonotype: The antigen remains unidentified.

Each CDR3 protein gets one entry after TCRdb re-called the reads with MiXCR. This table has a few hundred thousand distinct CDR3 sequences, about 17% appearing once. The CDR3 spans 13 residues. V was shortened by 2 bases and J by 1 base, with 5 bases between the two germline ends. CDR1 LGHDT and CDR2 YNNKEL come from the germline V gene (reference sequence). The TCR comes from a human donor in good health (CMV status not recorded). Some clones in this sample may be carry-over from other donors' samples. This rearrangement joins TRBV3-1 to TRBJ1-1, with D unresolved. The sample taken for sequencing was CD8+ T cells from PBMCs. CDR3 loop: CASSQSGNTEAFF. The CDR3 nucleotides read TGTGCCAGCAGCCAATCGGGGAACACTGAAGCTTTCTTT.